The 10 T cell receptor beta chains below come from one sample, sequenced in a study of blood T cells in healthy people across ages. A J-beta primer mix and a sample-barcoded 5' primer were used in a second PCR of roughly 6 to 12 cycles. TCRdb called the 5' RACE reads again in MiXCR, with one record for every CDR3 protein. The data show approximately 360,000 distinct CDR3 sequences, approximately 52% seen once. The sequenced material came from blood. The receptors derive from a man aged 60 to 69 in good health.

Comments on this clonotype: It may be a read error: a sequence one base away is much more abundant. The CDR3 loop reads CASSSDGGAYEQYF. The CDR3, as DNA: TGTGCCAGCAGCTCGGACGGGGGGGCCTACGAGCAGTACTTC. The chain employs TRBV11-2 and TRBJ2-7; TRBD2 aligns across 8 bases. The germline CDR1 and CDR2 sequences are SGHAT and FQNNGV. This CDR3 spans 14 amino acids. V dropped 4 bases and J dropped 2; count of bases not matched to a gene: 4.

The chain has TRBV29-1 and TRBJ1-1; the D is unclear. Per germline, CDR1 SQVTM and CDR2 ANQGSEA. The CDR3 is 11 amino acids. The CDR3: CCGLLGTEAFF. For the CDR3, the DNA is TGCTGCGGCTTGTTAGGCACTGAAGCTTTCTTT.

This chain uses TRBV28 with TRBJ1-1, with 8 positions matching TRBD1. CDR3 length: 16 residues. V lost 3 bases and J lost 6; bases outside the gene matches: 12. Germline V CDR1 and CDR2: MDHEN, SYDVKM. Here the CDR3 reads CASSLSGGVRRSEAFF. Here the CDR3 DNA reads TGTGCCAGCAGTTTGTCAGGGGGCGTAAGAAGGTCTGAAGCTTTCTTT.

This chain connects TRBV24-1 to TRBJ2-6; D gene unclear. Germline CDR1 and CDR2: KGHDR and SFDVKD. V lost 8 bases to trimming and J lost 2 bases, with 6 bases between them. This CDR3 comprises 13 residues. CDR3 region: CATKKTGANVLTF. CDR3 bases: TGTGCCACCAAAAAGACTGGGGCCAACGTCCTGACTTTC.

The chain recombines TRBV12-3 or TRBV12-4 with TRBJ2-5; D gene uncertain. Trimming took 6 bases from V and 2 from J, leaving 7 bases between them. There are 12 residues in the CDR3. The chain's CDR3 is CASRLKQETQYF. The CDR3 DNA is TGTGCCAGCAGACTAAAACAAGAGACCCAGTACTTC.

This chain links TRBV6-1 with TRBJ1-5; D is uncertain. CDR1 and CDR2 from the germline V gene are MNHNS and SASEGT. This CDR3 comprises 13 residues. V was trimmed by 10 bases and J by 4 bases, leaving 14 bases between them. Written as DNA, the CDR3 is TGTGCCACCAGCCTGAGTCCTAATCAGCCCCAGCATTTT. As protein: CATSLSPNQPQHF.

The chain recombines TRBV9 with TRBJ2-5; D may match TRBD1 or TRBD2 (6 bases each). The J call could be wrong; TRBJ2-7 is a better fit for the DNA end. The germline CDR1 and CDR2 sequences are SGDLS and YYNGEE. The CDR3 is 15 residues long. CDR3 in DNA: TGTGCCAGCAGCGGGTCGGAGGGGGGCTTATACGAGCAGTACTTC. It codes for CASSGSEGGLYEQYF.

The V call is TRBV20-1, the J call TRBJ2-3; possibly TRBD2 for D (7 bases). The V gene lost 2 bases and the J gene lost 6 bases, with 15 bases spanning the gap. The CDR3 is 14 residues long. Germline V gene lookup returns CDR1 DFQATT and CDR2 SNEGSKA (reference sequence). The CDR3 nucleotides are TGCAGTGCTAGATTGCTGGGGGGGCCGGATACGCAGTATTTT. Amino acid sequence: CSARLLGGPDTQYF.

The table lists this clonotype with a few counts. This chain joins TRBV6-1 and TRBJ2-7; 7 positions agree with TRBD1. Looked up from germline, CDR1 is MNHNS and CDR2 is SASEGT. V gave up 6 bases and J gave up 2 bases; unmatched junction bases: 7. The CDR3 has 14 residues. The CDR3 bases are TGTGCCAGCAGACAAACACAGGGGACCTACGAGCAGTACTTC. Translating gives CASRQTQGTYEQYF.

This clonotype has only a few counts. V is TRBV7-3 and J is TRBJ2-1; D is possibly TRBD2 (6 bases). CDR3 size: 16 residues. The V end lost 5 bases, the J end lost 8 bases, and 22 bases lay between the germline ends. Per the germline V gene, CDR1 is SGHTA and CDR2 is FQGTGA. The DNA for the CDR3 is TGTGCCAGCAGCCCCCAAGGAGGGACCCCTTCCTATGAGCAGTTCTTC. Its protein is CASSPQGGTPSYEQFF.